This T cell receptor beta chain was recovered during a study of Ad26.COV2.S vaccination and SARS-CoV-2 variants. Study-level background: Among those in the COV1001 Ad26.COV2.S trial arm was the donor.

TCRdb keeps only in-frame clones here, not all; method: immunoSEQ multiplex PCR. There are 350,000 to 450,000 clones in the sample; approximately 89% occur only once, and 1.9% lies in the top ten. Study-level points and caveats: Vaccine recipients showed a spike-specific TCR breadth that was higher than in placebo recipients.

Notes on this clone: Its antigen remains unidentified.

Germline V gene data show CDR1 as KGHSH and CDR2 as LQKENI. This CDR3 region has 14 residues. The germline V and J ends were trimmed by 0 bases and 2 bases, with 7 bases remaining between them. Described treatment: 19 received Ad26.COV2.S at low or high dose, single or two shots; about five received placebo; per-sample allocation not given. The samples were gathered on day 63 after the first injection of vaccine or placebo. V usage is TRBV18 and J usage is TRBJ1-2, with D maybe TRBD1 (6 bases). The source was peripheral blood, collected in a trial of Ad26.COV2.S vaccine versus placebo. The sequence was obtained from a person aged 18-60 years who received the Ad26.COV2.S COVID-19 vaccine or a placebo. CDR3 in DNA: TGTGCCAGCTCACCACCAGGACAGAACTATGGCTACACCTTC. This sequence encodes CASSPPGQNYGYTF.